This TCR beta chain appears in the sequencing data of a study of blood T cell repertoires in COVID-19. The data were produced by immunoSEQ multiplex PCR, yet TCRdb's version contains in-frame clones alone and is incomplete. The sample comprises some 150,000 clones, approximately 86% of which are singletons, and over 0.75% rests with the top ten. J lost 0 bases, V lost 7 bases, and 9 bases had no gene match. This CDR3 has 17 residues. Germline CDR1 and CDR2: LGHNT and FRNRAP. Sequencing input: peripheral blood. The chain is built from TRBV12-5 and TRBJ1-5; 10 bases match TRBD1. This TCR was recovered from a woman aged 50 to 60 with acute or convalescent COVID-19. The CDR3 DNA follows: TGTGCTAGTGTTCCGGGACAGGGGTCCTTTAGCAATCAGCCCCAGCATTTT. Its translation: CASVPGQGSFSNQPQHF.